The sequence of this TCR beta chain was determined in a study of monozygotic twins with inflammatory bowel disease (dated by TCRdb to the late 2010s). General notes on the study: In total, approximately 28 monozygotic twin pairs made up the full study: 19 Danish pairs, all IBD-discordant, plus nine German pairs, of which four were IBD-concordant and five were IBD-discordant. Each individual had, on average, about 151 000 unique TCRalpha sequences and 181 000 unique TCRbeta sequences available for analysis. Disease-associated traits were sought mainly through comparisons between IBD patients and their genetically identical healthy co-twins within discordant pairs. Study-wide conclusions, independent of this receptor: A decrease in TCRbeta repertoire diversity, as measured by inverse Simpson index, was observed in IBD patients compared with their healthy co-twins. Background noise and inter-individual variability may have been introduced into the repertoires by the differing immunosuppressive treatments among patients. Fewer clonotypes were shared with other individuals by IBD patients than by healthy twins, most markedly in patients showing signs of disease activity. Distinction between different T cell subtypes could not be achieved in the analysis. The results gave no support for a single strong signal or clonotype linked to IBD. Repertoire similarity did not differ between concordant and discordant twins, possibly due to limited statistical power.

Note on this clonotype: The clone's antigen remains unknown.

From each donor, a roughly 2.5 ml peripheral blood sample was collected into PAXgene tubes and stored at -80 degrees C. Without any T cell sorting, total RNA was extracted from whole blood using the PAXgene blood miRNA kit on an automated QIAcube. Deep TCRalpha and TCRbeta repertoire profiling with unique molecular barcoding was performed on peripheral blood of monozygotic twin pairs concordant or discordant for inflammatory bowel disease. Smoking habits were recorded for all twin pairs, and each individual was classified as a current, former or never smoker. Library prep was done by 5' RACE. For each TCR library, approximately 3.5 ug of total RNA was used. cDNA was synthesized with SMARTScribe reverse transcriptase in eight separate reactions per sample. During cDNA synthesis, unique molecular identifiers containing a 6-nucleotide sample barcode were introduced by template switching. Amplification of TCRalpha and TCRbeta cDNA involved two nested PCRs of around 16 and 10 cycles, and each PCR was followed by bead purification. Before amplification, the cDNA was treated with uracil DNA-glycosylase and purified using the QIAquick PCR purification kit. The second PCR added Illumina TruSeq-compatible adapters along with sample-specific barcodes. TapeStation and Qubit were used to check library quality and concentration, and 5 to 6.5 ng of each library went into the pool. The pooled libraries were sequenced with 2 x 100 bp reads and custom sequencing primers on an Illumina HiSeq2500 single-index Rapid Run. As for the original processing: PCR and sequencing errors were corrected by UMI-based consensus assembly using MiGEC version 1.2.6. V(D)J alignment, clonotype assembly and CDR3 extraction were performed with MiXCR version 2.1.1. Gene usage, clonotype sharing and MAIT/NKT TCR abundance were normalised by analysing the top 1000, 10 000 and 20 000 clonotypes per sample. After downsampling to 27 000 UMIs, diversity was calculated as the inverse Simpson index using the vegan R package. Statistical testing used paired Mann-Whitney U tests on the discordant twin pairs and applied Benjamini-Hochberg correction for multiple testing. Through TCRdb reprocessing, the reads give one entry per CDR3 protein sequence; DNA is omitted. The V and J calls and clone size are TCRdb's, not the authors'. The sample has 150,000 to 200,000 distinct CDR3 sequences on record. Jointly, the top ten make up 2.8% of the sample.

The specimen was blood. This TCR derives from a human donor with ulcerative colitis or Crohn's disease, or a healthy co-twin of an affected twin (not recorded which).

The CDR3 is CASSPLGSNNEQFF. This chain joins TRBV9 to TRBJ2-1; as DNA is missing, the TRBD2 call by TCRdb cannot be tested. CDR1 and CDR2, per the germline V gene, are SGDLS and YYNGEE. The CDR3 sequence holds 14 residues, the cysteine and phenylalanine included. Only the protein sequence is given.